The present T cell receptor (beta chain) was sequenced within a study of CD8 T cell repertoires and HIV-1 epitope variants. Turning to the study itself: Each of Twenty-five Gag and Nef epitope peptides stimulated a separate culture. Control wells had CMV/EBV/flu peptides, negative Ebola AY9, or no peptide. Epitopes were three Gag families plus Nef HW9 and YT9. The baseline condition was 1M T cells left uncultured.

Clones were read by immunoSEQ multiplex PCR, and TCRdb kept only the in-frame ones, dropping some. The table records about 6,200 clones, around two thirds of them present only once. Trimming cost V 0 bases and J 11 bases, with 10 bases left between them. Germline-derived CDR1 and CDR2 are MNHEY and SVGAGI. The CDR3 spans 13 residues. As to this clone: Its antigen is currently unknown.

The sequenced sample was cultured CD8+ T cells derived from PBMCs. V and J are TRBV6-5 and TRBJ2-2; D is undetermined. This TCR was recovered from a male donor with HIV. CDR3 nucleotides: TGTGCCAGCAGTTACTCCACCCAATCCGAGCTGTTTTTT. This sequence encodes CASSYSTQSELFF.